The sequence of this T cell receptor (beta chain) was determined in a study of blood T cell repertoires in COVID-19. Study summary: Samples came from the United States, Italy and Spain, spanning acute and convalescent COVID-19. The cDNA or gDNA used as material had been derived from T cells, B-cell-depleted T cells, or PBMCs.

V lost 5 bases, J lost 1 base, and 14 bases stayed unmatched. Germline CDR1 and CDR2: SGHRS and YFSETQ. The CDR3 is made up of 18 amino acids. This clone was detected only once. TCRdb's table, derived via immunoSEQ multiplex PCR, lists solely in-frame clones and lacks some. The table records about 120,000 clones, about 83% of them present only once. Sequencing was carried out using peripheral blood. V usage is TRBV5-1 and J usage is TRBJ2-3; 9 bases fit TRBD1. The receptor comes from a man in his 60s with acute or convalescent COVID-19. Written as DNA, the CDR3 is TGCGCCAGCAGGCCTGGGACAGGGTTGGCAATTGGCACAGATACGCAGTATTTT. The encoded protein is CASRPGTGLAIGTDTQYF.